A single TCR beta chain is shown here with its context. Its antigen remains unidentified. Per-base quality was not reported, and no clone a single base away is much larger than it. Sequencing used an Illumina HiSeq 1500. TCRdb's own reprocessing of the public reads used fastp at Q25 and MiXCR and kept productive beta chains. Every distinct CDR3 protein forms one entry, paired with its most common genes and DNA. This sample lists approximately 97,000 distinct CDR3 sequences; more than 15% were detected once. In total, the top ten clones hold more than 7% of the sample. These data belong to a study of T cell repertoires in cytomegalovirus infection (dated by TCRdb to the late 2010s). Regarding the study in general: The HLA type of each donor mattered for the analysis, because public TCR beta signatures pointed to carriage of CMV infection along with the matching HLA type.

CDR1 is given as SGHRS and CDR2 as YFSETQ, both from the germline V gene. Trimming costs V 4 bases and J 5 bases, and their ends lie 18 bases apart. The CDR3 measures 15 amino acids from cysteine to phenylalanine. Only CDR3 DNA remains: 45 bases, in frame from the first base. What the study reported, not specific to this receptor: In both this cohort and an independent roughly 350-donor cohort, the cumulative frequency of public TCR beta family members distinguished carriers of CMV infection plus the relevant HLA type. The ex vivo response was dominated by HLA-C-restricted CMV-specific TCR beta clonotypes, and the single most frequent clonotype in two of eight donors was supplied by these HLA-C-restricted clonotypes.

The origin of this receptor is a human donor in good health (CMV status not recorded). Some clones in this sample may be carry-over from other donors' samples. The specimen sequenced was PBMCs. Rearrangement joined TRBV5-1 to TRBJ2-5; the D gene assignment is ambiguous. The CDR3: CASSPRFGVGETQYF. Here is the DNA: TGCGCCAGCAGCCCCCGGTTTGGGGTTGGGGAGACCCAGTACTTC.